Listed below are T cell receptor beta chains from one sample, sequenced in a study of OX40 agonist ivuxolimab in advanced cancers. Produced via immunoSEQ multiplex PCR; TCRdb's table is partial and in-frame only. In the table there are around 100,000 clones, about 91% of which are singletons. The sample in question was CD4+ or CD8+ T cells sorted from blood, obtained in a trial of the OX40 agonist ivuxolimab. These receptors were taken from an adult with an advanced solid tumor such as melanoma, head and neck, liver or kidney cancer. Each CDR3 is given without its conserved first and last residue.

V: TRBV6-5
J: TRBJ1-4
CDR3: ASSFRQGGREKLF

V: TRBV4-1
J: TRBJ2-7
CDR3: ASSQPRGPKY

V: TRBV19
J: TRBJ2-5
CDR3: ARPGLAGGPSETQY

V: TRBV7-9
J: TRBJ2-3
CDR3: ASSPYQYTDTQY

V: TRBV28
J: TRBJ1-5
CDR3: ASSWDRVGRPQH

V: TRBV27
J: TRBJ1-1
CDR3: ASSRTGEATEAF

V: TRBV6-5
J: TRBJ1-5
CDR3: ASSYLAGGQPQH

V: TRBV7-2
J: TRBJ2-5
CDR3: ASSLGGLQETQY

V: TRBV30
J: TRBJ2-3
CDR3: AWSVGGWTSTDTQY

V: TRBV28
J: TRBJ2-5
CDR3: ASHEGGTGKETQY

V: TRBV5-4
J: TRBJ2-1
CDR3: ASSLATGSPYNEQF

V: TRBV10-3
J: TRBJ2-7
CDR3: AISPGLPYEQY

V: TRBV28
J: TRBJ1-5
CDR3: ASSFQGGGNQPQH

V: TRBV27
J: .
CDR3: ASSAGTGEQY

V: TRBV5-1
J: TRBJ1-4
CDR3: ASSLSGENEKLF

V: TRBV4-3
J: TRBJ1-2
CDR3: ASSQDRYYGYT

V: TRBV29-1
J: TRBJ1-1
CDR3: SADMSRTGTEAF